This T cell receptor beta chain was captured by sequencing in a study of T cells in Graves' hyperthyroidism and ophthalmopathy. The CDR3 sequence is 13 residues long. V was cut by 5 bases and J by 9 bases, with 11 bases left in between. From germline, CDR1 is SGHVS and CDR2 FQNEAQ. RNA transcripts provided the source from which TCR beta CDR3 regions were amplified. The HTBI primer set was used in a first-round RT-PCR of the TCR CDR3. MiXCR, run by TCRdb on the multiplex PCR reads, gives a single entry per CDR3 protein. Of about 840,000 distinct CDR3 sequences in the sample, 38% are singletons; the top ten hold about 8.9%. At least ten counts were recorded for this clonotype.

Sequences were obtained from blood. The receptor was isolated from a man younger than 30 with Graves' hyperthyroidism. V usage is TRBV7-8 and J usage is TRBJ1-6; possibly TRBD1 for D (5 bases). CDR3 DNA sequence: TGTGCCAGCAGCGCAGGGCGCAGTTCACCCCTCCACTTT. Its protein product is CASSAGRSSPLHF.